The 18 T cell receptor beta chains reported below all come from one sample, sequenced in a study of T cells in lung cancer brain metastases. Method: immunoSEQ multiplex PCR; TCRdb's copy keeps in-frame clones and lacks some. The data contain some 2,000 clones, approximately 90% of them singletons. Sequences were obtained from tumor tissue from a brain metastasis. The origin of the receptors is a woman in her forties or fifties with non-small cell lung cancer that had spread to the brain.

The chain uses TRBV14 and TRBJ2-7, with D perhaps TRBD2 (5 bases). In germline, CDR1 is SGHDN, CDR2 FVKESK. There are 17 residues in the CDR3. V dropped 0 bases and J dropped 4 bases, with 19 bases sitting between them. The CDR3 loop is CASSQESRTAKGYEQYF. CDR3 sequence (DNA): TGTGCCAGCAGCCAAGAGTCTCGGACTGCTAAGGGATACGAGCAGTACTTC.

The CDR3 sequence: CASSLRQGPTEAFF. The DNA of the CDR3 is TGTGCCAGCAGCTTGAGACAGGGCCCCACTGAAGCTTTCTTT. The genes are TRBV7-9 and TRBJ1-1; TRBD1 agrees at 7 bases. This CDR3 is built from 14 residues. Trimming took 3 bases from V and 4 from J; bases not matched to a gene: 5. Per germline, CDR1 SEHNR and CDR2 FQNEAQ (reference sequence).

The CDR3 spells CASSELQGRGMNTEAFF. CDR3 DNA: TGCGCCAGCAGCGAATTACAGGGAAGGGGCATGAACACTGAAGCTTTCTTT. The rearrangement joins TRBV5-1 to TRBJ1-1, with D perhaps TRBD1 (6 bases). With 4 bases removed from V and 0 bases from J, the gap between germline ends came to 19 bases. Germline CDR1 and CDR2: SGHRS and YFSETQ. The CDR3 has 17 residues.

The chain couples TRBV28 to TRBJ2-5; D is perhaps TRBD2 (5 bases). V gave up 3 bases and J gave up 4 bases, with 9 bases separating them. CDR1 and CDR2 (germline): MDHEN, SYDVKM. The CDR3 sequence is 13 residues long. This CDR3 is CASSLPGTETQYF. For the CDR3, the DNA is TGTGCCAGCAGTTTGCCGGGAACAGAGACCCAGTACTTC.

V gene TRBV29-1 combines with J gene TRBJ2-6, with 7 bases fitting TRBD2. The ends lost 6 bases at V and 2 bases at J; junction bases unmatched: 1. CDR3 size: 13 residues. The germline V gene has CDR1 SQVTM and CDR2 ANQGSEA. In DNA form, the CDR3 reads TGCAGCGTAAGCGGGACTGGGGCCAACGTCCTGACTTTC. Encoded protein: CSVSGTGANVLTF.

The J gene is TRBJ1-2, the V gene TRBV27; tentatively, D is TRBD1 (5 bases). Germline V gene lookup returns CDR1 MNHEY and CDR2 SMNVEV (reference sequence). The CDR3 has 11 amino acids. Trimming removed 8 bases from V and 8 bases from J, with 12 bases in between. The CDR3 region is CASGAFRGYTF. The CDR3 region has the DNA TGTGCCAGCGGGGCCTTTCGGGGCTACACCTTC.

The gene calls are TRBV2 and TRBJ1-1, with D possibly being TRBD1 (6 bases). Germline-derived CDR1 and CDR2 are SNHLY and FYNNEI. Trimming pared 7 bases from V and 5 bases from J, leaving 17 bases between. The CDR3 contains 14 residues. This CDR3 is CASTQQGDGTEAFF. In DNA form, the CDR3 reads TGTGCCAGCACACAACAGGGCGACGGTACTGAAGCTTTCTTT.

The chain carries TRBV4-2 and TRBJ2-7; unclear D gene. Trimming removed 2 bases from V and 7 bases from J, with 12 bases in between. CDR1 is LGHNA, CDR2 YNFKEQ, per germline. The CDR3 totals 13 residues. The DNA for the CDR3 is TGTGCCAGCAGCCAATTTCCTAGTGGGGAGCAGTACTTC. Encoded protein: CASSQFPSGEQYF.

The gene calls are TRBV29-1 and TRBJ1-2; 8 nucleotides line up with TRBD1. Germline V lookup: CDR1 SQVTM, CDR2 ANQGSEA. V was clipped by 2 bases and J by 4 bases; unmatched bases: 3. CDR3 length: 13 residues. The CDR3 sequence is CSVEPTGVYGYTF. The CDR3 DNA sequence: TGCAGCGTTGAACCGACAGGGGTCTATGGCTACACCTTC.

In this sample, this clone turned up a few times. The chain has TRBV5-6 and TRBJ1-2, with D unresolved. In germline, CDR1 is SGHDT, CDR2 YYEEEE. The CDR3 contains 14 residues. Trimming cost V 5 bases and J 5 bases, with 16 bases left between them. The CDR3 here is CASSNLPRVYGYTF. CDR3 nucleotide sequence: TGTGCCAGCAGTAACCTCCCGCGGGTGTATGGCTACACCTTC.

The chain carries TRBV7-9 and TRBJ2-1; possible D gene TRBD2, 5 bases. V shed 10 bases and J shed 0 bases, with 16 bases lying between them. Looked up from germline, CDR1 is SEHNR and CDR2 is FQNEAQ (reference sequence). CDR3 length: 15 residues. In DNA form, the CDR3 reads TGTGCCATCCCGGCGGGCTCAAGCTCCTACAATGAGCAGTTCTTC. This translates into CAIPAGSSSYNEQFF.

Only a few counts were recorded for this clone. The chain carries TRBV29-1 and TRBJ1-5; TRBD1 matches at 8 bases. V lost 5 bases, J lost 1 base, and 4 bases stayed unmatched. This CDR3 has 14 amino acids. Germline V CDR1 and CDR2: SQVTM, ANQGSEA. The CDR3 is CSVWTGMSNQPQHF. CDR3 bases: TGCAGCGTTTGGACAGGGATGAGCAATCAGCCCCAGCATTTT.

The chain combines TRBV7-2 with TRBJ1-2, with a possible D match to TRBD1 (6 bases). The CDR3 has 14 amino acids. The germline V and J ends were trimmed by 6 bases and 8 bases, with 19 bases remaining between them. Looked up from germline, CDR1 is SGHTA and CDR2 is FQGNSA. CDR3 residues: CASSRGQTPLGYTF. CDR3 coding DNA: TGTGCCAGCAGTCGAGGACAGACTCCTCTCGGCTACACCTTC.

The J gene is TRBJ2-5, the V gene TRBV7-2, with D tentatively TRBD1 or TRBD2 (6 bases each). Per germline, CDR1 SGHTA and CDR2 FQGNSA. The CDR3 contains 15 residues. Deletions cut 5 bases from V and 2 bases from J, with 15 bases between. The CDR3, as DNA: TGTGCCAGCAGCCCACAGGGTGGGGGGCAAGAGACCCAGTACTTC. Translating it yields CASSPQGGGQETQYF.

J is TRBJ1-4 and V is TRBV7-2, with 8 bases matching TRBD1. Germline assignment: CDR1 SGHTA and CDR2 FQGNSA. The CDR3 sequence is 14 residues long. V trimming: 3 bases; J trimming: 8 bases; junction bases outside the gene matches: 5. In DNA, the CDR3 is TGTGCCAGCAGCTTTGGACAGGGCTACGAAAAACTGTTTTTT. This codes for CASSFGQGYEKLFF.

The rearrangement joins TRBV4-1 to TRBJ2-3; D remains ambiguous. Per the germline V gene, CDR1 is MGHRA and CDR2 is YSYEKL. The CDR3 has 13 residues. V gave up 2 bases and J gave up 0 bases, with 3 bases separating them. The DNA of the CDR3 is TGCGCCAGCAGCCAACAGAGCACAGATACGCAGTATTTT. This codes for CASSQQSTDTQYF.

This clone rates as large. The chain carries TRBV7-8 and TRBJ1-2; D not certain. Trimming stripped 5 bases from V and 6 bases from J, with 4 bases between. Per germline, CDR1 SGHVS and CDR2 FQNEAQ. CDR3 length: 10 amino acids. The CDR3 reads CASSADGYTF. The DNA of the CDR3 is TGTGCCAGCAGCGCTGATGGCTACACCTTC.

The gene calls are TRBV6-5 and TRBJ1-2; 7 bases agree with TRBD1. This CDR3 has 14 amino acids. After removal of 4 bases from V and 4 bases from J, the junction contained 6 bases not matched to a gene. Germline loops: CDR1 MNHEY, CDR2 SVGAGI. The CDR3 reads CASSSEGARYGYTF. DNA for the CDR3: TGTGCCAGCAGTTCCGAGGGGGCCCGCTATGGCTACACCTTC.